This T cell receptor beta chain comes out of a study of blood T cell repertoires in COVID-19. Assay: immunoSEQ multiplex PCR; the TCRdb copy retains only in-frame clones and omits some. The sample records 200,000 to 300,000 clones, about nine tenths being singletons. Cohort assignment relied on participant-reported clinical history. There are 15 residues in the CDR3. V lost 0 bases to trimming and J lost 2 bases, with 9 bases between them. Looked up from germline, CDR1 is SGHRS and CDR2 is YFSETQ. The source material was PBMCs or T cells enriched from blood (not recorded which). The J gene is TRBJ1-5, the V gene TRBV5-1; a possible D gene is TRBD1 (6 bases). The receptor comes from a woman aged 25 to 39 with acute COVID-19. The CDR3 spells CASSLGTVGNQPQHF. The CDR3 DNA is TGCGCCAGCAGCTTGGGGACAGTTGGCAATCAGCCCCAGCATTTT.